These T cell receptor beta chains were read from a single sample in a study of T cell changes during pregnancy in multiple sclerosis. Clones were sequenced by immunoSEQ multiplex PCR, and TCRdb holds only the in-frame ones, with some missing. The sample includes 45,000 to 55,000 clones, roughly 91% of them seen just once. The source was CD4+ T cells from peripheral blood mononuclear cells, collected after pregnancy. Receptors were obtained from a female donor in good health, enrolled as a control in a pregnancy study. Both conserved end residues are part of each CDR3. Fields, in order: J gene, V gene, clone size, CDR3 protein. A clone size is listed for some rows: how often the clone was seen (once, few, many), or a class if it is expanded.

>TRBJ1-2|TRBV4-1|.
CASSGRQGSYGYTF
>TRBJ2-2|TRBV7-9|few
CASSLAGLAGVNGELFF
>TRBJ1-2|TRBV9|.
CASSVVSGAANYGYTF
>TRBJ1-3|TRBV27|.
CASSFNSGNTIYF
>TRBJ1-2|TRBV7-8|once
CASSSYRDSNYGYTF
>TRBJ2-3|TRBV7-8|.
CAITRNRGRTDTQYF
>TRBJ1-5|TRBV6-5|.
CASSQGAYQPQHF
>TRBJ2-6|TRBV7-8|.
CASSSQGVSGANVLTF
>TRBJ1-1|TRBV6-1|.
CASSEDKNTEAFF
>TRBJ2-3|TRBV9|.
CASSVRQGSDTQYF
>TRBJ2-1|TRBV6-5|.
CATRDRPYSYNEQFF
>TRBJ2-3|TRBV5-1|.
CASSGAVNTDTQYF
>TRBJ2-5|TRBV19|.
CASSVRGETQYF
>TRBJ1-1|TRBV11-3|.
CASSTGGSNTEAFF
>TRBJ1-1|TRBV30|.
CAWSPHRGEWRNTEAFF
>TRBJ1-5|TRBV12-5|.
CASASGTAKNQPQHF
>TRBJ2-1|TRBV11-1|.
CASSLARYNEQFF
>TRBJ2-7|TRBV11-3|.
CASSLGGTGYEQYF
>TRBJ2-5|TRBV2|.
CASSERREETQYF
>TRBJ2-5|TRBV7-2|.
CASSLAAGPQETQYF
>TRBJ2-7|TRBV6-6|.
CASSYSRIVFEQYF
>TRBJ2-2|TRBV9|.
CASSARLSGELFF
>TRBJ2-3|TRBV6-5|once
CASRRQDLKAQYF
>TRBJ1-1|TRBV12-5|.
CASGRTGDHRGRAFF
>TRBJ1-2|TRBV27|once
CASSLSVPGKNYGYTF
>TRBJ2-1|TRBV5-1|.
CASSLARGTYNEQFF